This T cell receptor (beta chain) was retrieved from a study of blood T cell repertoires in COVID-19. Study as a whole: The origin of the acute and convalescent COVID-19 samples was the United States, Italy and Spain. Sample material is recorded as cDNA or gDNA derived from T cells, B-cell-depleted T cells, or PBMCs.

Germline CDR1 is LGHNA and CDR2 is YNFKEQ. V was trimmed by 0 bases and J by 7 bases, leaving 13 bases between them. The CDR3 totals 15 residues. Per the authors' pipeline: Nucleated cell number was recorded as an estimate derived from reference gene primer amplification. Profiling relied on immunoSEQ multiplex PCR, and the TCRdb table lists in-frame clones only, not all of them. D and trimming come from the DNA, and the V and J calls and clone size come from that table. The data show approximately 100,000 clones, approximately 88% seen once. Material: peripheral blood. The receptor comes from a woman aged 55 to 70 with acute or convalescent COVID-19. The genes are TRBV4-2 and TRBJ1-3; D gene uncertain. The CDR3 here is CASSQDLEGWNTIYF. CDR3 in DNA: TGTGCCAGCAGCCAAGATTTGGAGGGATGGAACACCATATATTTT.